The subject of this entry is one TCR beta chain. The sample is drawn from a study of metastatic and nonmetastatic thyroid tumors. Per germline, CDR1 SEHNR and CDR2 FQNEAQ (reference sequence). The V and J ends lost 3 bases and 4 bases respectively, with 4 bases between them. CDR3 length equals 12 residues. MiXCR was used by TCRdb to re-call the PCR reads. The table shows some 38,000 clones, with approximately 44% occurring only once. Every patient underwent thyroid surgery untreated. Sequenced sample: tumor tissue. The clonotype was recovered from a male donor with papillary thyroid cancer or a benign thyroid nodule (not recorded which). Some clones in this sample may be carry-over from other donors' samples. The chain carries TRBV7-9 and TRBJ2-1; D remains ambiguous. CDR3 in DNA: TGTGCCAGCAGCTTTGTATACAATGAGCAGTTCTTC. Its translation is CASSFVYNEQFF.